This TCR beta chain originates from a study of blood T cell repertoires in COVID-19. This CDR3 region has 15 residues. Germline loops: CDR1 SNHLY, CDR2 FYNNEI. V shed 7 bases, J shed 5 bases, and the junction held 9 bases outside the gene matches. Original processing methods: Reference gene primer amplification yielded estimated nucleated cell counts. The data were produced by immunoSEQ multiplex PCR, yet TCRdb's version contains in-frame clones alone and is incomplete. Clone size and V and J calls were adopted from that table, with D and trimming inferred from the DNA. The sample yields about 300,000 clones, around nine tenths seen once.

V gene TRBV2 combines with J gene TRBJ2-2; 8 nucleotides agree with TRBD1. This TCR derives from a woman in her 50s who had been exposed to COVID-19. The sequenced material came from PBMCs or T cells enriched from blood (not recorded which). This CDR3 is CASKSGQGFTGELFF. As DNA, the CDR3 is TGTGCCAGCAAGTCCGGACAGGGCTTTACCGGGGAGCTGTTTTTT.